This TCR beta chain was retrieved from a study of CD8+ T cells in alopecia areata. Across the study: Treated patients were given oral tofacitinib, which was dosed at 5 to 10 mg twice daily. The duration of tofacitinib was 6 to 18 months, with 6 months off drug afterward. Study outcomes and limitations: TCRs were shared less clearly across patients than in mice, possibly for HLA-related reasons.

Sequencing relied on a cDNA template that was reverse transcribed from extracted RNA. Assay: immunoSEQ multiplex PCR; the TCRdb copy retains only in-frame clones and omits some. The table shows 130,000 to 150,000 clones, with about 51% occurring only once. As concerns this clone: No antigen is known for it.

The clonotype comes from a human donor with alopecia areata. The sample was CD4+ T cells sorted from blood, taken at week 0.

DNA for the CDR3: TGTGCCAGCAGCTTAGTTGGCTATTCAGTGGCCCCCGAGCAGTACTTC. The encoded protein is CASSLVGYSVAPEQYF. The chain combines TRBV7-9 with TRBJ2-7; no firm D call. V dropped 1 base and J dropped 6 bases, with 19 bases sitting between them. CDR3 length: 16 residues. Per germline, CDR1 SEHNR and CDR2 FQNEAQ (reference sequence).